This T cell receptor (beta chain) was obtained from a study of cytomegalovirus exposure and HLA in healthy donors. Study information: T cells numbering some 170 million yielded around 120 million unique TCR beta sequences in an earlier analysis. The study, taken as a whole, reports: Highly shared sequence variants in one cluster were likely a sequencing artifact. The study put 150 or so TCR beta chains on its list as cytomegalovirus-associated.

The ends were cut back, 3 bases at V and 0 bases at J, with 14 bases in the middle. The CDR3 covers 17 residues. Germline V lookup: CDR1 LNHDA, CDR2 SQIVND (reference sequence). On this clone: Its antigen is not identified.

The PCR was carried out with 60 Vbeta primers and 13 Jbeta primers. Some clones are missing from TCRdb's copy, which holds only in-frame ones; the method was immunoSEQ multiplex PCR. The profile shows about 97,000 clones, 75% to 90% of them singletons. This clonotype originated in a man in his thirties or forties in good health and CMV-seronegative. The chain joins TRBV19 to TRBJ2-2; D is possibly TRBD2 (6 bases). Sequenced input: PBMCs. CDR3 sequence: CASSIVGRGPNTGELFF. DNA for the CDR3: TGTGCCAGTAGTATTGTCGGGAGAGGACCGAACACCGGGGAGCTGTTTTTT.